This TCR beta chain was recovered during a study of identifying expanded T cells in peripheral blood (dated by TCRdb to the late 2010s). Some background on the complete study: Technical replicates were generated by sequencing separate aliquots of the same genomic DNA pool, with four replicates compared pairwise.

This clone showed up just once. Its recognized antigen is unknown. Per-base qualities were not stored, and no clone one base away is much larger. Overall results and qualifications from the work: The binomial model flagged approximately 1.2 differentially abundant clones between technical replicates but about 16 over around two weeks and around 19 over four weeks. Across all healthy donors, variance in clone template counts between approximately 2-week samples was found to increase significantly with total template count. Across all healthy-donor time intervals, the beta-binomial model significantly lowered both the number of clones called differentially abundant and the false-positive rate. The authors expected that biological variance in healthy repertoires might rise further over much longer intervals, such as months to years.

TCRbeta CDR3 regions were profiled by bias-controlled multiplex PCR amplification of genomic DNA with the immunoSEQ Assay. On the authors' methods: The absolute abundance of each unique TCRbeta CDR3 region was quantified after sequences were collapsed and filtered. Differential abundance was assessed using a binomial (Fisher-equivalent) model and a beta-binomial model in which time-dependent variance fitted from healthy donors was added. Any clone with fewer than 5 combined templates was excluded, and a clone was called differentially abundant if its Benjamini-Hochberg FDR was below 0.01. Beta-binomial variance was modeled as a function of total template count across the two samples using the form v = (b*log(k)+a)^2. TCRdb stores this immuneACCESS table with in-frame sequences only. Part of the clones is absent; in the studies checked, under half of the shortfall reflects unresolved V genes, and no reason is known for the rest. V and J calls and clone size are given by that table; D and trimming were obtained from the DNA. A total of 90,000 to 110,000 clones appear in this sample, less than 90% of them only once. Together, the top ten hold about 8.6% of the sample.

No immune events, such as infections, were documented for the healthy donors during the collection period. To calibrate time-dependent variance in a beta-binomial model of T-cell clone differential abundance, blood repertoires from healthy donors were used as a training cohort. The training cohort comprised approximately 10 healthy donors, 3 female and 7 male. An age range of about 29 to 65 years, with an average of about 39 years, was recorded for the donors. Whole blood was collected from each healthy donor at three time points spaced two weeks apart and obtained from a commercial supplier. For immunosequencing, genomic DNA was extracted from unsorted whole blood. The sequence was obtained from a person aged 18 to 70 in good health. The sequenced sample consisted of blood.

The nucleotides are TGCGCCAGCAGCTTTACTAGCGGTAGCACAGATACGCAGTATTTT. Translation gives CASSFTSGSTDTQYF. The sequence joins TRBV5-1 to TRBJ2-3; 8 of the junction bases match TRBD2. The CDR1 and CDR2 encoded by the germline V gene are SGHRS and YFSETQ. V and J are trimmed by 2 bases and 0 bases, and the gene matches miss 2 bases of the junction. The CDR3 goes from the cysteine to the phenylalanine over 15 residues. Left in the record is the CDR3 DNA by itself, 45 bases read in frame from the first base.